This TCR beta chain comes out of a study of CD8 T cells in Susac syndrome. Germline V gene sequence: CDR1 DFQATT, CDR2 SNEGSKA (reference sequence). There are 15 residues in the CDR3. J gave up 3 bases and V 0 bases, and 7 bases lay outside the gene matches. TCR beta was sequenced from blood CD8+ and CD4+ T cells. Reverse transcription of 0.5 to 1 ug RNA used random hexamers. Via MiXCR, TCRdb re-called the immunoSEQ multiplex PCR reads, giving one row per CDR3 protein. Here the sample spans some 180,000 distinct CDR3 sequences, approximately 94% being singletons. Sample: CD4+ T cells from PBMCs. The chain uses TRBV20-1 and TRBJ2-5; TRBD2 aligns across 7 bases. The clonotype was recovered from a human donor in good health. CDR3 in DNA: TGCAGTGCTAGAGATTGGGGCGGGAGAGAAGAGACCCAGTACTTC. This gives the protein CSARDWGGREETQYF.